This entry features one T cell receptor (beta chain) sequence. Its cognate antigen has yet to be identified. No base quality values were provided; no much bigger clone lies one nucleotide off. The CDR3 sequence holds 15 residues, the cysteine and phenylalanine included. Only CDR3 DNA remains: 45 bases, in frame from the first base. Trimmed from V: 6 bases; trimmed from J: 1 base; junction bases lacking a gene match: 9. CDR1 LNHDA and CDR2 SQIVND are derived from the germline V gene (reference sequence). The time point label, as the study defines it: about 28 days (+/-7) after the second vaccine dose. Sample treatment or condition, as interpreted from the label and publication: meningococcal conjugate vaccine given as trial control. The vaccinee samples were drawn from two UK trials, COV001 and COV002, one of which was a single-blind randomized controlled phase 2/3 trial testing AZD1222 (ChAdOx1 nCoV-19) in healthy adults. For TCRbeta chain sequencing, PBMC samples were collected from trial participants at day 0 and at day 28 after the second dose.

These data come from a study of T cell responses to AZD1222 COVID-19 vaccine (dated by TCRdb to 2020 to 2023). Looking at the study overall: TCR sequencing covered roughly 230 trial participants: 200 to 220 given two doses of AZD1222 and 26 given two doses of MenACWY control vaccine. Trial participants were enrolled by age into subgroups of 18-55, 56-69 and 70-plus years, and roughly 150, 30 and 60 TCR-sequenced participants, respectively, were included in these subgroups. General study outcomes and caveats: The vaccine-associated CD4 TCRs covered the entire spike protein, and the dominant responses fell in regions 160-218 and 743-854. Epitopes outside the regions mutated in the B.1.351 and B.1.1.7 variants were reportedly recognized by nearly half of the unique spike-specific TCRs. Spike-specific TCR breadth and depth rose significantly after two AZD1222 doses compared with day 0 and with MenACWY recipients. In the small 56-69-year group, the increase in depth fell short of significance, most likely because of low power. Most participants were white British and females outnumbered males, and the authors suggested that clonal diversity may have been underestimated. Because no samples from the day 14 peak response were available, repertoires could be characterized only after the peak T cell response. Conclusions about previously exposed vaccinees were limited because only six or seven AZD1222 recipients were SARS-CoV-2 seropositive at baseline.

The CDR3 regions of human TCRbeta chains were analyzed by immunosequencing. In the original analysis: Repertoire TCRs were matched against a reference library of SARS-CoV-2-specific TCRs generated with the MIRA antigen-specificity platform. Breadth meant the fraction of unique TCRs that were SARS-CoV-2-associated, whereas depth meant the fraction of total T cells that were SARS-CoV-2-associated. Using the MIRA data, each spike-specific TCR was mapped to the spike region that the TCR reacts to and placed in a CD4 or CD8 class. Log10-transformed breadth and depth values were compared by one-way ANOVA with Sidak's multiple comparisons tests. TCRdb re-hosts the immuneACCESS table, in-frame sequences only. Its copies lack some clones; in the studies checked, an unresolved V gene accounts for under half of them, and the cause for the rest is not known. The V and J calls and clone size are taken from that table; D and trimming were inferred from the DNA. This sample is represented by 60,000 to 85,000 clones; 60% to 85% of them were singletons. In total, the top ten clones hold roughly 29% of the sample.

The rearranged segments are TRBV19 and TRBJ2-7; 7 bases in the junction line up with TRBD2. The clonotype comes from an adult who received the MenACWY meningococcal vaccine as a control. The sample consisted of peripheral blood, taken 28 days after the second dose of the MenACWY control vaccine. The CDR3 is CASSPSASGSYEQYF. The nucleotides are TGTGCCAGTAGCCCCTCGGCTAGCGGTTCCTACGAGCAGTACTTC.